These T cell receptor beta chains were read from a single sample in a study of blood T cells in healthy people across ages. TCRdb ran MiXCR on the 5' RACE reads and lists one entry per CDR3 protein. The sample has around 600,000 distinct CDR3 sequences, roughly 48% seen once. Sequencing was done on a sample of blood. These receptors came from an older man in good health. Both conserved end residues are part of each CDR3. Fields, in order: clone size, J gene, D gene, V gene, CDR3 protein, CDR3 DNA. D genes are given only for firm matches. Expanded clones are given a class, and other clones once, few, many or no size at all.

size: few
J: TRBJ1-4
D: NA
V: TRBV7-9
CDR3: CASSPSGAKLFF
DNA: TGTGCCAGCAGCCCCAGTGGGGCAAAACTGTTTTTT

size: NA
J: TRBJ2-1
D: TRBD2
V: TRBV20-1
CDR3: CSARLAGGREQFF
DNA: TGCAGTGCTAGACTAGCGGGAGGACGCGAGCAGTTCTTC

size: few
J: TRBJ1-2
D: TRBD1
V: TRBV10-3
CDR3: CAISAGQGNYGYTF
DNA: TGTGCCATCAGCGCGGGACAGGGGAACTATGGCTACACCTTC

size: NA
J: TRBJ2-1
D: NA
V: TRBV7-2
CDR3: CASSLAGGSTTRVSRKQFF
DNA: TGTGCCAGCAGCTTAGCGGGCGGAAGCACAACCCGTGTCTCCCGAAAACAGTTCTTC

size: few
J: TRBJ2-7
D: NA
V: TRBV5-1
CDR3: CASAVGGDREQYF
DNA: TGCGCCAGTGCGGTAGGAGGGGATCGGGAGCAGTACTTC

size: NA
J: TRBJ2-1
D: TRBD2
V: TRBV12-3/TRBV12-4
CDR3: CASSLGTSGGAHEQFF
DNA: TGTGCCAGCAGTTTAGGTACTAGCGGGGGGGCCCATGAGCAGTTCTTC

size: NA
J: TRBJ1-1
D: NA
V: TRBV9
CDR3: CASSVASNTEAFF
DNA: TGTGCCAGCAGCGTAGCGTCGAACACTGAAGCTTTCTTT

size: once
J: TRBJ1-4
D: NA
V: TRBV6-2/TRBV6-3
CDR3: CASSQPSQGAEKLFF
DNA: TGTGCCAGCAGTCAGCCCAGCCAAGGAGCTGAAAAACTGTTTTTT

size: NA
J: TRBJ2-3
D: TRBD1
V: TRBV5-6
CDR3: CASSVGQGSDTQYF
DNA: TGTGCCAGCAGCGTGGGACAGGGTTCCGATACGCAGTATTTT

size: NA
J: TRBJ2-1
D: TRBD2
V: TRBV9
CDR3: CASSGHVLAGPGGEQFF
DNA: TGTGCCAGCAGCGGACACGTACTAGCGGGACCGGGGGGGGAGCAGTTCTTC